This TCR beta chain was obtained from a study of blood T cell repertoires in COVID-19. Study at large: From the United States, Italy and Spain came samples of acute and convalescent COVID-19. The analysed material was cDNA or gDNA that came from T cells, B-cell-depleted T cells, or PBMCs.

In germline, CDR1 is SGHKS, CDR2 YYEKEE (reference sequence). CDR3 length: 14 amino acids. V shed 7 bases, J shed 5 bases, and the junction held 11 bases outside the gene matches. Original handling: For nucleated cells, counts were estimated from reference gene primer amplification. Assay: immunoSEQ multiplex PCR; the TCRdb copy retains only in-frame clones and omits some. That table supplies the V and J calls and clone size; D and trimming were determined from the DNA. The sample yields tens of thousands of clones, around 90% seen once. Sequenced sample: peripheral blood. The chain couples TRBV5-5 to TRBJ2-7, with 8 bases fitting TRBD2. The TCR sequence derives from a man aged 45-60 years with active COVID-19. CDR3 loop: CASLWTGGLHEQYF. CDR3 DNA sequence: TGTGCCAGCCTCTGGACGGGGGGGCTTCACGAGCAGTACTTC. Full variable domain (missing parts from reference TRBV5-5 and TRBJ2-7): DAGVTQSPTHLIKTRGQQVTLRCSPISGHKSVSWYQQVLGQGPQFIFQYYEKEERGRGNFPDRFSARQFPNYSSELNVNALLLGDSALYLCASLWTGGLHEQYFGPGTRLTVT.